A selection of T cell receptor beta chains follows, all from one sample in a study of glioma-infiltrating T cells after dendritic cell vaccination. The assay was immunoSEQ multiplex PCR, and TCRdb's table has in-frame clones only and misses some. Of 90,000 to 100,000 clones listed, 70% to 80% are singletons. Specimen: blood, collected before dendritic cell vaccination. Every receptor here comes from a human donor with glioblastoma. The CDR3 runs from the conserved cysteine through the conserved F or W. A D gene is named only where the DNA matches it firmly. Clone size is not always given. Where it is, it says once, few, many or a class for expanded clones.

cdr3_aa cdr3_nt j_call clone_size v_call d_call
CASSFPTSGNQETQYF TGTGCCAGCAGCTTCCCGACTAGCGGGAACCAAGAGACCCAGTACTTC TRBJ2-5 NA TRBV7-2 TRBD2
CASSVAGGTYEQYF TGTGCCAGCAGCGTAGCAGGGGGAACCTACGAGCAGTACTTC TRBJ2-7 few TRBV9 TRBD1
CASSLGDEAFF TGTGCCAGCAGCTTGGGAGATGAAGCTTTCTTT TRBJ1-1 NA TRBV7-9 NA
CASSPGGQVGTEAFF TGCGCCAGCAGCCCGGGCGGGCAGGTAGGCACTGAAGCTTTCTTT TRBJ1-1 NA TRBV5-1 NA
CASSLDRYNQPQHF TGTGCCAGCAGTTTAGACAGGTACAATCAGCCCCAGCATTTT TRBJ1-5 NA TRBV27 NA
CASSTTSGSYEQFF TGTGCCAGTAGTACAACTAGCGGGAGTTATGAGCAGTTCTTC TRBJ2-1 NA TRBV19 TRBD2
CASSVRKAGGPLGTQYF TGTGCCAGCAGTGTGCGTAAGGCGGGAGGTCCTTTGGGGACCCAGTACTTC TRBJ2-5 NA TRBV6-4 TRBD2
CASSPPTGGYTF TGTGCCAGCTCACCACCGACGGGAGGCTACACCTTC TRBJ1-2 few TRBV18 NA
CASSQIWGGEPDTQYF TGTGCCAGCAGTCAAATTTGGGGGGGGGAACCAGATACGCAGTATTTT TRBJ2-3 few TRBV27 TRBD2
CASNDRAINEKLFF TGTGCCAGCAACGACAGGGCGATTAATGAAAAACTGTTTTTT TRBJ1-4 NA TRBV2 TRBD1
CASSLGANTEAFF TGTGCCAGCAGCTTGGGAGCGAACACTGAAGCTTTCTTT TRBJ1-1 few TRBV5-4 NA
CASSQAPPGLLYGYTF TGCGCCAGCAGCCAAGCTCCTCCGGGACTGCTTTATGGCTACACCTTC TRBJ1-2 few TRBV4-1 NA
CATSTSRTFYNEQFF TGTGCCACCAGCACTAGCCGGACTTTTTACAATGAGCAGTTCTTC TRBJ2-1 once TRBV15 NA
CASSSQQGRVDEQYF TGTGCCAGTAGTAGTCAACAGGGAAGGGTCGACGAGCAGTACTTC TRBJ2-7 NA TRBV19 NA
CASSRAGGNTGELFF TGTGCCAGCAGCCGAGCGGGAGGGAACACCGGGGAGCTGTTTTTT TRBJ2-2 NA TRBV2 TRBD2
CAISKGTGYEQYF TGTGCCATCAGTAAGGGGACAGGCTACGAGCAGTACTTC TRBJ2-7 NA TRBV10-3 TRBD1
CASSWSQSDTQYF TGTGCCAGCTCATGGAGCCAATCGGATACGCAGTATTTT TRBJ2-3 NA TRBV18 NA
CASSLWADTQNFYEQYF TGTGCCAGCAGTTTGTGGGCCGACACACAAAACTTCTACGAGCAGTACTTC TRBJ2-7 NA TRBV27 NA
CASSVASSGGPYQETQYF TGTGCCAGCAGCGTAGCGTCTAGCGGGGGGCCCTACCAAGAGACCCAGTACTTC TRBJ2-5 NA TRBV9 TRBD2
CASSLRVGGNRDEQYF TGTGCCAGCAGTTTAAGGGTGGGGGGGAATCGAGACGAGCAGTACTTC TRBJ2-7 NA TRBV28 TRBD2
CASRPQERLKDPYEQYF TGCGCCAGCAGGCCCCAGGAACGCCTCAAGGATCCCTACGAGCAGTACTTC TRBJ2-7 NA TRBV5-1 NA
CASSTLRGLLEQPQHF TGTGCCAGTAGTACACTCAGGGGGCTTCTGGAACAGCCCCAGCATTTT TRBJ1-5 NA TRBV19 TRBD1
CASSSPGGLETQYF TGTGCCAGCAGCTCCCCGGGGGGTCTGGAGACCCAGTACTTC TRBJ2-5 NA TRBV7-9 TRBD2
CASSLPQLAGVGTGELFF TGTGCCAGCAGTTTACCCCAACTAGCGGGAGTAGGGACCGGGGAGCTGTTTTTT TRBJ2-2 NA TRBV27 TRBD2
CASSLGLNTGELFF TGCGCCAGCAGCTTGGGACTAAACACCGGGGAGCTGTTTTTT TRBJ2-2 NA TRBV5-1 NA
CASKFDLIRDYGYTF TGTGCCAGCAAATTCGACTTAATTCGGGACTATGGCTACACCTTC TRBJ1-2 NA TRBV6-1 NA
CASSYSRRRFHEQYF TGTGCCAGCAGTTACAGTCGGCGACGGTTCCACGAGCAGTACTTC TRBJ2-7 NA TRBV28 NA
CASSRTPSGRGMVGYEQYF TGTGCCAGCAGCCGCACGCCGAGCGGGAGAGGTATGGTCGGCTACGAGCAGTACTTC TRBJ2-7 NA TRBV7-8 TRBD2
CASRGGTGNTLNTEAFF TGTGCCAGCAGGGGGGGGACAGGTAATACCCTGAACACTGAAGCTTTCTTT TRBJ1-1 once TRBV27 TRBD1
CASSRQQGAYNEQFF TGCGCCAGCAGCCGCCAACAGGGGGCCTACAATGAGCAGTTCTTC TRBJ2-1 NA TRBV5-1 TRBD1
CASSSSLSSLEQYF TGTGCCAGCAGTTCATCCTTGAGTAGCTTAGAGCAGTACTTC TRBJ2-5 NA TRBV6-5 NA
CASSVVTGSYNEQFF TGTGCCAGCAGCGTAGTAACTGGCTCCTACAATGAGCAGTTCTTC TRBJ2-1 once TRBV9 NA
CATSLGGQANTEAFF TGTGCCACCAGCCTAGGGGGACAGGCCAACACTGAAGCTTTCTTT TRBJ1-1 NA TRBV15 TRBD1
CASSPGKRSSYNEQFF TGTGCCAGCAGCCCAGGGAAACGTTCCTCCTACAATGAGCAGTTCTTC TRBJ2-1 NA TRBV11-3 NA
CASSFKREGQETQYF TGTGCCAGCAGCTTTAAGCGGGAGGGTCAAGAGACCCAGTACTTC TRBJ2-5 few TRBV5-4 TRBD2
CASSLRGFSGNTIYF TGTGCCAGCAGCTTGCGGGGGTTCTCTGGAAACACCATATATTTT TRBJ1-3 NA TRBV5-4 NA
CASSESGSGIGELFF TGTGCCAGCAGTGAGAGCGGGAGCGGGATCGGGGAGCTGTTTTTT TRBJ2-2 NA TRBV2 TRBD2
CASKKGAGNTEAFF TGTGCCAGTAAAAAGGGGGCAGGGAACACTGAAGCTTTCTTT TRBJ1-1 NA TRBV19 TRBD1
CAWGAGTLHTGELFF TGTGCCTGGGGGGCCGGGACACTTCACACCGGGGAGCTGTTTTTT TRBJ2-2 NA TRBV30 NA
CASSPYTGRAFF TGTGCCAGCTCACCTTACACAGGGCGGGCTTTCTTT TRBJ1-1 few TRBV18 NA
CASRLDRDREKLFF TGTGCCAGCAGGCTAGACAGGGATCGCGAAAAACTGTTTTTT TRBJ1-4 few TRBV6-5 TRBD1
CASSLATGADYEQYF TGCGCCAGCAGCTTAGCTACAGGGGCCGACTACGAGCAGTACTTC TRBJ2-7 NA TRBV5-1 TRBD1
CASSFNGQPWGYTF TGTGCCAGCAGTTTCAACGGACAGCCGTGGGGCTACACCTTC TRBJ1-2 few TRBV28 NA
CASSESGGRGYTF TGTGCCAGCAGTGAGAGCGGGGGTCGAGGCTACACCTTC TRBJ1-2 NA TRBV2 NA
CASSSTTSGGAGDTQYF TGCGCCAGCAGCTCCACGACTAGCGGGGGGGCAGGAGATACGCAGTATTTT TRBJ2-3 NA TRBV5-1 TRBD2